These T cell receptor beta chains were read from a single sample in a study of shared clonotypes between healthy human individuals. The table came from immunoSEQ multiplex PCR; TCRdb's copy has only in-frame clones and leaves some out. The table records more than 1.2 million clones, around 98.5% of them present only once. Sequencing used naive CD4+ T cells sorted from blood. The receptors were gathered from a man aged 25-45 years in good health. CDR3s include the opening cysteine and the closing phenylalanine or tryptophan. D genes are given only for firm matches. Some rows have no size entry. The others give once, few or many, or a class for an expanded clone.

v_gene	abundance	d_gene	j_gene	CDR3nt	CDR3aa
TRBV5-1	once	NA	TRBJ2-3	TGCGCCAGCAGCATCCTAACCACAGATACGCAGTATTTT	CASSILTTDTQYF
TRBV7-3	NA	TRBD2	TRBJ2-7	TGTGCCAGCAGCCTACAGACAGGGACTAGCGGGGCCTCCTACGAGCAGTACTTC	CASSLQTGTSGASYEQYF
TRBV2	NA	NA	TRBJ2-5	TGTGCCAGCAGTGAAGGAGCCGCTCACTACTTC	CASSEGAAHYF
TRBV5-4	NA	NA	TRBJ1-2	TGTGCCAGCAGCTCCATCTTACAGGGTCCTCTTAACTATGGCTACACCTTC	CASSSILQGPLNYGYTF
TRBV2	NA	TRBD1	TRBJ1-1	TGTGCCAGCAGTCAAACGACAGGGCCTAAGTCAGGCAGGTATCCCTTT	CASSQTTGPKSGRYPF
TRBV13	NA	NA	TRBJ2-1	TGTGCCAGCAGTCCAGTAGGCGTCAATCAGTTCTTC	CASSPVGVNQFF
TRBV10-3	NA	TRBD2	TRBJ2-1	TGTGCCATCAGTGACGGTGCTAGCGGGAGCGATGAGCAGTTCTTC	CAISDGASGSDEQFF
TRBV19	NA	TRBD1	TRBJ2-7	TGTGCCAGTAGTCACCGCCCGGGACAGCCCTTTGAGCAGTACTTC	CASSHRPGQPFEQYF
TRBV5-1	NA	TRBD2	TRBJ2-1	TGCGCCAGCAGCTTCGGACTAGCGGGAGGGCCGAAGCAGTTCTTC	CASSFGLAGGPKQFF
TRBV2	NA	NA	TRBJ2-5	TGTGCCAGCAGTGAATATGGCGGCGGGGAGACCCAGTACTTC	CASSEYGGGETQYF
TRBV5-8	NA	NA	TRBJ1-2	TGTGCCAGCAGCCGAGGAGGGTATGGCTACACCTTC	CASSRGGYGYTF
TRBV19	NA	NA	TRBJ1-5	TGTGCCAGTAGGTGGAGGGGTCCAAATCAGCCCCAGCATTTT	CASRWRGPNQPQHF
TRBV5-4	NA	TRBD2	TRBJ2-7	TGTGCCAGCAGCTTGGCCCGGACTAGCGAGTACTACGAGCAGTACTTC	CASSLARTSEYYEQYF
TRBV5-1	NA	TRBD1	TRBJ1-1	TGCGCCAGCAGCTGGACAGGGTTGACTGAAGCTTTCTTT	CASSWTGLTEAFF
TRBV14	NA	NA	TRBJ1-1	TGTGCCAGCAGCCTTAGGCCGCTGGTTGAAGCTTTCTTT	CASSLRPLVEAFF
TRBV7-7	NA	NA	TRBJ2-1	TGTGCCAGCAGCTTAGGGGGGTTGAATGAGCAGTTCTTC	CASSLGGLNEQFF
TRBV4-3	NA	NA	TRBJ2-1	TGCGCCAGCAGTTCAACAGCGTACAATGAGCAGTTCTTC	CASSSTAYNEQFF
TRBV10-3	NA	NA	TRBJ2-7	TGTGCCATCAGAGGCCAGGGGGAGGGATACGAGCAGTACTTC	CAIRGQGEGYEQYF
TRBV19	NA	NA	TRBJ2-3	TGTGCCAGTAGTATTTTAGCGGCTAGCACAGATACGCAGTATTTT	CASSILAASTDTQYF
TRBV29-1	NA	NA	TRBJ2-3	TGCAGCGTTTCTGGGGGAGATACGCAGTATTTT	CSVSGGDTQYF
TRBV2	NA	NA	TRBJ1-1	TGTGCCAGCAGTGTAGGAATAATGAACACTGAAGCTTTCTTT	CASSVGIMNTEAFF
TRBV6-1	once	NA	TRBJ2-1	TGTGCCAGCAGCACCTACAATGAGCAGTTCTTC	CASSTYNEQFF
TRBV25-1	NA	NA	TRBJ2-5	TGTGCCAGCAGAGGGAGTTCGGAGACCCAGTACTTC	CASRGSSETQYF
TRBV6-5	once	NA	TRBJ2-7	TGTGCCAGCAGACAGGGAGGCGAGCAGTACTTC	CASRQGGEQYF
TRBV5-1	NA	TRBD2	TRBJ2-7	TGCGCCAGCAGCTTGGACCCGGGGGGGATCGGATACGAGCAGTACTTC	CASSLDPGGIGYEQYF
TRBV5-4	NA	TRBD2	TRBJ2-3	TGTGCCAGCAGCTCGCCCACTAGCGGGAGGGTCACAGATACGCAGTATTTT	CASSSPTSGRVTDTQYF
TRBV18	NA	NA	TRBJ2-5	TGTGCCAGCTCACCACTCGGACAGTTACAAGAGACCCAGTACTTC	CASSPLGQLQETQYF
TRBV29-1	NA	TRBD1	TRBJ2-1	TGCAGCGTTGACAGGGGGCGGAATGAGCAGTTCTTC	CSVDRGRNEQFF
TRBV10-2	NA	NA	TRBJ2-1	TGCGCCAGCAGCCGTAGAGAGAGCTCCTACAATGAGCAGTTCTTC	CASSRRESSYNEQFF
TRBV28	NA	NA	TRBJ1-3	TGTGCCAGCAGAAAAGACTACAGGGTTGGAAACACCATATATTTT	CASRKDYRVGNTIYF
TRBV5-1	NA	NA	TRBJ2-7	TGCGCCAGCAGCTCGGAGGACTATTTCGAGCAGTACTTC	CASSSEDYFEQYF
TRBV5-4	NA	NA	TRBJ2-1	TGTGCCAGCTCCCTGGCTACCGGCAATGAGCAGTTCTTC	CASSLATGNEQFF
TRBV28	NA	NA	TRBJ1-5	TGTGCCAGCAGTTTTCGGAATCAGCCCCAGCATTTT	CASSFRNQPQHF
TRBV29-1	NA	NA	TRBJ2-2	TGCAGCGCTACGGCGAGCGGGGAGCTGTTTTTT	CSATASGELFF
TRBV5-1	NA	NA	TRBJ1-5	TGCGCCAGCAGCTGGGATCCTCATCAGCCCCAGCATTTT	CASSWDPHQPQHF
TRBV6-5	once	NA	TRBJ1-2	TGTGCCAGCTTAGTTCGGGGAAGCTACACCTTC	CASLVRGSYTF
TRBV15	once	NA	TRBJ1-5	TGTGCCACCAGCAGGAGGAGGGTCTCTTCTAGCAATCAGCCCCAGCATTTT	CATSRRRVSSSNQPQHF
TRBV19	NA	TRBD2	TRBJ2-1	TGTGCCAGTAGTTCCGCCGGGACTAGCGACAATGAGCAGTTCTTC	CASSSAGTSDNEQFF
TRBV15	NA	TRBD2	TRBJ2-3	TGTGCCACCGGGGGGCTAGCGGGAGGCACAGATACGCAGTATTTT	CATGGLAGGTDTQYF
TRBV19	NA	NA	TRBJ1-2	TGTGCCAGTACCCCCTCTACCCCCTGGGGTAGCTACACCTTC	CASTPSTPWGSYTF
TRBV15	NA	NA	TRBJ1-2	TGTGCCACCAGCAAAGACGAGAGTGGACTCCTTAAGGGTGGCTACACCTTC	CATSKDESGLLKGGYTF
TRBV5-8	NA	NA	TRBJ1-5	TGTGCCAGCAGCTTGCGGGTACAGCCCCAGCATTTT	CASSLRVQPQHF
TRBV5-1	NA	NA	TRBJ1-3	TGCGCCAGCAGCTTTTCTGGAAACACCATATATTTT	CASSFSGNTIYF
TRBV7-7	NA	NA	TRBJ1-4	TGTGCTAGCAGCTTAGGTACAGGGGAAAAACTGTTTTTT	CASSLGTGEKLFF
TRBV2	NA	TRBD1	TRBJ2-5	TGTGCCCAAATCTCCGAGGACAGGAAGACCCAGTACTTC	CAQISEDRKTQYF
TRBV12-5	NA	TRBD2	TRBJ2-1	TGTGCTAGTGGACAAACTAGCGGGAGGGGGAATGAGCAGTTCTTC	CASGQTSGRGNEQFF